This passage covers 21 T cell receptor beta chains from one sample sequenced in a study of blood T cell repertoires in COVID-19 (dated by TCRdb to the early 2020s). The library relied on the immunoSEQ multiplex PCR assay. In its TCRdb copy, this immuneACCESS table keeps in-frame sequences only and misses some clones. Where compared with another copy, unresolved V genes explain less than half of these, and the others have no known cause. In all, the sample holds about 35,000 clones, and about 89% of those were seen once. About 9.4% of the sample comes from the top ten. Source material: peripheral blood. These receptors all stem from an elderly man with active COVID-19.

This chain links TRBV27 with TRBJ2-5, with D perhaps TRBD2 (5 bases). Germline V CDR1 and CDR2: MNHEY, SMNVEV (reference sequence). The V gene lost 3 bases and the J gene lost 5 bases, with 16 bases spanning the gap. The CDR3 consists of 15 residues. CDR3 sequence (DNA): TGTGCCAGCAGTTTTTGGGGAGCTAGGAGGGAGACCCAGTACTTC. Amino acid sequence: CASSFWGARRETQYF.

This clone was recorded only once. V usage is TRBV6-1 and J usage is TRBJ1-3; 8 bases align to TRBD1. After removal of 1 base from V and 4 bases from J, the junction contained 0 bases not matched to a gene. The CDR3 has 14 amino acids. In germline, CDR1 is MNHNS, CDR2 SASEGT. The DNA of the CDR3 is TGTGCCAGCAGTGAAGGACAGGGGGGAAACACCATATATTTT. Protein: CASSEGQGGNTIYF.

The V call is TRBV28, the J call TRBJ2-7; 7 bases line up with TRBD1. The germline V gene has CDR1 MDHEN and CDR2 SYDVKM. Trimming removed 6 bases from V and 1 base from J; junction bases left unmatched: 3. The CDR3 spans 13 residues. CDR3 residues: CASRGDSSYEQYF. CDR3 coding DNA: TGTGCCAGCAGGGGGGACAGTTCCTACGAGCAGTACTTC.

V usage is TRBV5-5 and J usage is TRBJ2-1, with 7 bases identical to TRBD1. Germline assignment: CDR1 SGHKS and CDR2 YYEKEE (reference sequence). The CDR3 consists of 13 residues. Losses at the gene ends were 0 bases for V and 13 bases for J; bases not matched to a gene: 7. The CDR3 is CASSLESNRGQFF. The CDR3 coding sequence is TGTGCCAGCAGCTTGGAAAGTAACAGGGGACAGTTCTTC.

The genes are TRBV20-1 and TRBJ2-7; D is perhaps TRBD2 (6 bases). Between the trimmed V and J ends, which lost 3 bases and 3 bases, there was a span of 9 bases. Germline V gives CDR1 DFQATT, CDR2 SNEGSKA (reference sequence). The CDR3 is made up of 12 amino acids. The CDR3 bases are TGCAGTGCTAGTTTCGGGAGCTACGAGCAGTACTTC. Its translation is CSASFGSYEQYF.

This chain connects TRBV19 to TRBJ1-5, with D possibly TRBD1 on 6 matching bases. This CDR3 contains 15 residues. V was shortened by 4 bases and J by 4 bases, with 14 bases between the two germline ends. The germline V gene has CDR1 LNHDA and CDR2 SQIVND (reference sequence). CDR3 region: CASSTTGGANQPQHF. The CDR3 DNA follows: TGTGCCAGTAGTACTACGGGGGGGGCGAATCAGCCCCAGCATTTT. The variable domain in full, completed from reference TRBV19 and TRBJ1-5, reads DGGITQSPKYLFRKEGQNVTLSCEQNLNHDAMYWYRQDPGQGLRLIYYSQIVNDFQKGDIAEGYSVSREKKESFPLTVTSAQKNPTAFYLCASSTTGGANQPQHFGDGTRLSIL.

The chain employs TRBV24-1 and TRBJ2-5, with D tentatively TRBD2 (6 bases). With 3 bases removed from V and 2 bases from J, the gap between germline ends came to 12 bases. The germline gives CDR1 KGHDR, CDR2 SFDVKD. The CDR3 runs 15 residues. The CDR3 here is CATSDGGSLQETQYF. For the CDR3, the DNA is TGTGCCACCAGTGATGGGGGGTCCCTACAAGAGACCCAGTACTTC.

The chain has TRBV29-1 and TRBJ1-1; 7 nucleotides agree with TRBD1. V trimming: 4 bases; J trimming: 1 base; junction bases outside the gene matches: 0. CDR1 and CDR2 (germline): SQVTM, ANQGSEA. The CDR3 covers 12 residues. As DNA, the CDR3 is TGCAGCGTTGGGACAGGGAACACTGAAGCTTTCTTT. Translating gives CSVGTGNTEAFF. Full variable domain (remainder filled in from reference TRBV29-1 and TRBJ1-1): SAVISQKPSRDICQRGTSLTIQCQVDSQVTMMFWYRQQPGQSLTLIATANQGSEATYESGFVIDKFPISRPNLTFSTLTVSNMSPEDSSIYLCSVGTGNTEAFFGQGTRLTVV.

J is TRBJ2-1 and V is TRBV5-4; possibly TRBD2 for D (6 bases). CDR3 size: 12 residues. Trimming took off 10 bases at V and 4 bases at J, with 12 bases between the two ends. Germline V gene data show CDR1 as SGHNT and CDR2 as YYREEE (reference sequence). Here the CDR3 reads CAWGVGYNEQFF. DNA of the CDR3: TGTGCCTGGGGGGTAGGGTACAATGAGCAGTTCTTC.

The chain links TRBV18 to TRBJ2-5; possible D gene TRBD2, 5 bases. The CDR3 sequence is 13 residues long. Germline values: CDR1 KGHSH, CDR2 LQKENI. The V and J ends lost 3 bases and 1 base respectively, with 6 bases between them. The CDR3 loop reads CASSPGVQETQYF. In nucleotides, the CDR3 is TGTGCCAGCTCACCGGGAGTCCAAGAGACCCAGTACTTC. The whole variable domain, filled in from reference TRBV18 and TRBJ2-5, reads NAGVMQNPRHLVRRRGQEARLRCSPMKGHSHVYWYRQLPEEGLKFMVYLQKENIIDESGMPKERFSAEFPKEGPSILRIQQVVRGDSAAYFCASSPGVQETQYFGPGTRLLVL.

This clone was observed once. Here the CDR3 DNA reads TGTGCCAGCTCACCACAAGGACTAGCGCGTAAAGAGACCCAGTACTTC. Protein product: CASSPQGLARKETQYF. This chain connects TRBV18 to TRBJ2-5; 9 bases fit TRBD2. J lost 3 bases, V lost 1 base, and 6 bases had no gene match. Germline V gene data show CDR1 as KGHSH and CDR2 as LQKENI. The CDR3 is 16 amino acids. The full variable domain, completed using reference TRBV18 and TRBJ2-5, is NAGVMQNPRHLVRRRGQEARLRCSPMKGHSHVYWYRQLPEEGLKFMVYLQKENIIDESGMPKERFSAEFPKEGPSILRIQQVVRGDSAAYFCASSPQGLARKETQYFGPGTRLLVL.

V usage is TRBV6-6 and J usage is TRBJ1-1, with D hard to call. CDR1 is MNHNY and CDR2 is SVGAGI in the germline V gene (reference sequence). Trimming removed 5 bases from V and 0 bases from J, with 7 bases in between. The CDR3 spans 13 residues. CDR3 coding DNA: TGTGCCAGCAGTACGAGGATGAACACTGAAGCTTTCTTT. Encoded protein: CASSTRMNTEAFF.

The gene calls are TRBV9 and TRBJ2-5; D remains ambiguous. V was shortened by 0 bases and J by 5 bases, with 17 bases between the two germline ends. Looked up from germline, CDR1 is SGDLS and CDR2 is YYNGEE. The CDR3 extends over 16 amino acids. The CDR3 DNA is TGTGCCAGCAGCGTAGGTGTGAACCCCGAGAGGGAGACCCAGTACTTC. It translates to CASSVGVNPERETQYF.

The CDR3 DNA sequence: TGTGCCAGCAGCGTAGATGGGACAGGGAAGCGTGAGACCCAGTACTTC. It codes for CASSVDGTGKRETQYF. This chain links TRBV9 with TRBJ2-5; the match to TRBD1 covers 9 bases. The CDR3 extends over 16 amino acids. V lost 0 bases to trimming and J lost 5 bases; unmatched junction nucleotides: 8. Germline CDR1 and CDR2: SGDLS and YYNGEE.

The chain carries TRBV7-2 and TRBJ1-6; a weak D match, TRBD1 (5 bases). The length of the CDR3 is 15 residues. CDR1 is SGHTA and CDR2 is FQGNSA in the germline V gene. Trimming cost V 1 base and J 10 bases, with 14 bases left between them. CDR3 in DNA: TGTGCCAGCAGCTTAGGCGGAGGGACTCAGTCACCCCTCCACTTT. Its protein is CASSLGGGTQSPLHF. Complete variable domain (other parts from reference TRBV7-2 and TRBJ1-6): GAGVSQSPSNKVTEKGKDVELRCDPISGHTALYWYRQSLGQGLEFLIYFQGNSAPDKSGLPSDRFSAERTGGSVSTLTIQRTQQEDSAVYLCASSLGGGTQSPLHFGNGTRLTVT.

CDR3 sequence reads: CASTKHSSGANVLTF. The CDR3 nucleotides are TGTGCCAGCACCAAACACAGCTCTGGGGCCAACGTCCTGACTTTC. This rearrangement joins TRBV5-8 to TRBJ2-6; D not resolved. V dropped 6 bases and J dropped 0 bases, with 10 bases sitting between them. The CDR3 runs 15 residues. The germline CDR1 and CDR2 sequences are SGHTS and YDEGEE.

The rearrangement links TRBV6-2 or TRBV6-3 to TRBJ2-2; D possibly corresponds to TRBD2 (6 bases). This CDR3 region has 16 residues. Trimming pared 6 bases from V and 3 bases from J, leaving 17 bases between. Germline CDR1 is MNHEY and CDR2 is SVGEGT. The CDR3 loop is CASSPMRDSYTGELFF. CDR3 in DNA: TGTGCCAGCAGCCCGATGCGGGACTCCTACACCGGGGAGCTGTTTTTT.

CDR3 bases: TGTGCCAGCAGTTCCTTCGGACTTTCTCTAGGCAAAAACATTCAGTACTTC. This translates into CASSSFGLSLGKNIQYF. The chain combines TRBV27 with TRBJ2-4; TRBD2 is a possible D gene (5 bases). CDR3 size: 17 residues. Germline V gives CDR1 MNHEY, CDR2 SMNVEV (reference sequence). Trimming took 4 bases from V and 3 from J, leaving 19 bases between them.

As DNA, the CDR3 is TGTGCCTCGACCGCAGGGCAAATCTCTGGGGCCAACGTCCTGACTTTC. Its translation is CASTAGQISGANVLTF. J is TRBJ2-6 and V is TRBV30, with D perhaps TRBD1 (5 bases). Germline lookup yields CDR1 GTSNPN and CDR2 SVGIG (reference sequence). With 7 bases removed from V and 0 bases from J, the gap between germline ends came to 16 bases. The CDR3 is 16 residues long.

V usage is TRBV9 and J usage is TRBJ2-7; TRBD2 matches at 7 bases. Germline loops: CDR1 SGDLS, CDR2 YYNGEE. With V trimmed by 4 bases and J by 1 base, 5 bases remained unmatched. There are 14 residues in the CDR3. The CDR3 coding sequence is TGTGCCAGCAGCCGGGGAGGGAGGTCCTACGAGCAGTACTTC. This gives the protein CASSRGGRSYEQYF.

The rearrangement joins TRBV29-1 to TRBJ1-4, with TRBD1 as a possible D gene (5 bases). The CDR3 is 14 residues long. CDR1 is SQVTM, CDR2 ANQGSEA, per germline. The V end was cut by 7 bases, the J end by 0 bases, with 12 bases between. The CDR3 here is CSAGRGATNEKLFF. CDR3 DNA: TGCAGCGCTGGCCGGGGGGCAACTAATGAAAAACTGTTTTTT.